This TCR beta chain was retrieved from a study of blood T cell repertoires in COVID-19. Background on the study: The study drew acute and convalescent COVID-19 samples from the United States, Italy and Spain.

Measured with immunoSEQ multiplex PCR; TCRdb has only the in-frame clones, and not every one. The sample lists 99,000 or so clones, more than 75% occurring once. CDR1 and CDR2 from the germline V gene are MDHEN and SYDVKM. The CDR3 loop spans 13 amino acids. V lost 4 bases and J 5 bases, leaving 10 bases between the germline ends. Sequenced: peripheral blood. The V call is TRBV28, the J call TRBJ2-3; D is possibly TRBD1 (6 bases). This TCR was sampled from a man aged 50 to 59 with acute or convalescent COVID-19. The CDR3 is CASSSGAEDTQYF. The CDR3 DNA sequence: TGTGCCAGCAGTTCAGGGGCAGAAGATACGCAGTATTTT.